This T cell receptor (beta chain) emerged from a study of post-analysis software for immune sequencing data. Carried by the TCR beta cDNA libraries were unique molecular identifiers. Starting from approximately 0.95 to 9.8 million T cells, the study yielded 500,000 or so cDNA molecules. Each CDR3 protein gets one entry after TCRdb re-called the PCR reads with MiXCR. The sample shows around 700,000 distinct CDR3 sequences, approximately 59% of them seen only once. The CDR3 loop spans 13 amino acids. Germline V gene data show CDR1 as SGHKS and CDR2 as YYEKEE (reference sequence). The V gene lost 2 bases and the J gene lost 0 bases, with 5 bases spanning the gap. Study results and caveats: Controls had lower frequencies than patients of five or six TRBV segments, which included TRBV5-6, TRBV5-1 and TRBV20-1. Clustering by F measure revealed strong co-clustering among samples prepared together in one batch.

This clonotype was found a few times. Its antigen is unidentified. The chain carries TRBV5-5 and TRBJ1-1; D unclear. Sample: blood. The clonotype was recovered from a girl aged 2 to 9 with multiple sclerosis. The CDR3 nucleotides read TGTGCCAGCAGCTTTACGGTGAACACTGAAGCTTTCTTT. Translation: CASSFTVNTEAFF.